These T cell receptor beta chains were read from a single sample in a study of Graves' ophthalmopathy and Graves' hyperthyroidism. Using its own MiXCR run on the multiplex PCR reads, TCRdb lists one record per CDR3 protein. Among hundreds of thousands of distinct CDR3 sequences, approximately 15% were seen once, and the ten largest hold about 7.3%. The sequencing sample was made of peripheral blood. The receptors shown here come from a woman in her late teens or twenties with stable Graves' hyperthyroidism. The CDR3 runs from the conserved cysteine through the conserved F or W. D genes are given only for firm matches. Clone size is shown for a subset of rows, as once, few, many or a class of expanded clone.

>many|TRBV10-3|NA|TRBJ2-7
TGTGCCATCAGTGAGTCCGGGATCGAGCAGTACTTC
CAISESGIEQYF
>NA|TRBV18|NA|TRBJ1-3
TGTGCCAGCTCACCCGTGGGCCCAGGGAGGTTCCAAGGTCCTGGAAACACCATATATTTT
CASSPVGPGRFQGPGNTIYF
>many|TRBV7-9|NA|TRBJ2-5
TGTGCCAGCAGCTCGTCACGCCAGGGTATGGGGAAAGAGACCCAGTACTTC
CASSSSRQGMGKETQYF
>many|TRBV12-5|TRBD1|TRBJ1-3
TGTGCTAGTTACACAGGGGAAAGTGGAAACACCATATATTTT
CASYTGESGNTIYF
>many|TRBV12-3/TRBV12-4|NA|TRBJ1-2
TGTGCCAGCCAAGCAGGGTCAGAATTTGACTATGGCTACACCTTC
CASQAGSEFDYGYTF
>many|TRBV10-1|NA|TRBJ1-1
TGCGCCAGCAGTGAGAACAGCTACACTGAAGCTTTCTTT
CASSENSYTEAFF
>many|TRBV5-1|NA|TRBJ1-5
TGCGCCAGCAGCTTCGACCCGGGCGGGCGGCCCCAGCATTTT
CASSFDPGGRPQHF
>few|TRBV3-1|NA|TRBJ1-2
TGTGCCAGCAGCCAAGAAACAGGGCGCTATGGCTACACCTTC
CASSQETGRYGYTF
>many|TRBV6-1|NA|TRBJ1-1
TGTGCCAGCAGTGAATTCGTGGCAGGCCCAGAGGACACTGAAGCTTTCTTT
CASSEFVAGPEDTEAFF
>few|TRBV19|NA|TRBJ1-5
TGTGCCAGTAGTACGTCAGGGAGGCGTACTCAGCCCCAGCATTTT
CASSTSGRRTQPQHF
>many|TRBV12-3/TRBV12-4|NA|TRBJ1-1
TGTGCCAGCACCAGACAGGTTATGAACACTGAAGCTTTCTTT
CASTRQVMNTEAFF
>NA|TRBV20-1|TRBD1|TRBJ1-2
TGCAGTGCCAACCGGGACAGGGGAAACTATGGCTACACCTTC
CSANRDRGNYGYTF
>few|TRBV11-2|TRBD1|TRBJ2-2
TGTGCCAGCAGCCCCCCCGACAGGGTGAACACCGGGGAGCTGTTTTTT
CASSPPDRVNTGELFF
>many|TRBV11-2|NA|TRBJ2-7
TGTGCCAGCAGCTTTGGGGCTACCGCCTACGAGCAGTACTTC
CASSFGATAYEQYF
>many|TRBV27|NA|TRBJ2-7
TGTGCCAGCAGCTTGACCCCCTCACGGATCTACGAGCAGTACTTC
CASSLTPSRIYEQYF
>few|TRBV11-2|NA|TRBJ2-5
TGTGCCAGCAGCCCCTGGGTGGGGGCCAGGGAGACCCAGTACTTC
CASSPWVGARETQYF
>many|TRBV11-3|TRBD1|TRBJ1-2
TGTGCCAGCGGAACAGGGGGCTTAAACTATGGCTACACCTTC
CASGTGGLNYGYTF
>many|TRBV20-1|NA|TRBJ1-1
TGCAGTGCTAGGGCGAGGATGGGGAACACTGAAGCTTTCTTT
CSARARMGNTEAFF
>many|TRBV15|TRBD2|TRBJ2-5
TGTGCCACCAGCAGAGATCGCCCGACTAGCGGGGGTTGGGGAGAGACCCAGTACTTC
CATSRDRPTSGGWGETQYF
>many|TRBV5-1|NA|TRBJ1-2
TGCGCCAGTTCCGAAACGGAGTATGGCTACACCTTC
CASSETEYGYTF
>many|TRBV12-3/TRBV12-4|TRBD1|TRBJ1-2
TGTGCCAGCAGCCGTTTGGGCGGGACAGGGGACGGCTACACCTTC
CASSRLGGTGDGYTF
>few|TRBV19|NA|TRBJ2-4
TGTGCCAGTAGTTCAGGGAGCAGAGACATTCAGTACTTC
CASSSGSRDIQYF
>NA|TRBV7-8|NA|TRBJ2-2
TGTGCCAGCAGCTTAGATCTGAACACCGGGGAGCTGTTTTTT
CASSLDLNTGELFF
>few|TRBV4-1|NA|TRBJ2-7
TGCGCCAGCAGCCAAGATTCACAGACCTACGAGCAGTACTTC
CASSQDSQTYEQYF
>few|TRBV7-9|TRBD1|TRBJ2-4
TGTGCCAGCAGCTTAGATGGGACAGGAATAGCCAAAAACATTCAGTACTTC
CASSLDGTGIAKNIQYF
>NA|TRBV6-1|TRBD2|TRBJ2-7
TGTGCCAGCAACGCCGCCGGGGGGGTGGTCTCCTACGAGCAGTACTTC
CASNAAGGVVSYEQYF
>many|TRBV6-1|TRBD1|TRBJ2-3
TGTGCCAGCAGTAGACAGGGGGCCTCAGATACGCAGTATTTT
CASSRQGASDTQYF
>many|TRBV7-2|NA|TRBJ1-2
TGTGCCAGCAGCCTAGTCTTCTGGAACTATGGCTACACCTTC
CASSLVFWNYGYTF
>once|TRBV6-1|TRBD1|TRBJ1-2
TGTGCCAGCAGGAGAGGACAGGGACCTATCTATGGCTACACCTTC
CASRRGQGPIYGYTF
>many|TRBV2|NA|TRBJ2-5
TGTGCCAGCATCCGCGGACAGTACCAAGAGACCCAGTACTTC
CASIRGQYQETQYF
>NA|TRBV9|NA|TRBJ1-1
TGTGCCAGCAGCCCCGAGGGGGTAAGTATGAACACTGAAGCTTTCTTT
CASSPEGVSMNTEAFF
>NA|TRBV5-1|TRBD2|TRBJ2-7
TGCGCCAGCAGTTTCGGGACTAGCGGGGGGGCCCAATCCTACGAGCAGTACTTC
CASSFGTSGGAQSYEQYF
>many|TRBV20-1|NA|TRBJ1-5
TGCAGTGCTAGTCAGGGAACCAATCAGCCCCAGCATTTT
CSASQGTNQPQHF
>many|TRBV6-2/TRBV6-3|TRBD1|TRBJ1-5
TGTGCCAGCAGTTCGACAGGGGGGATAATATGGGGTCAGCCCCAGCATTTT
CASSSTGGIIWGQPQHF
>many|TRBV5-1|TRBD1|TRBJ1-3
TGCGCCAGCAGCTTGAGGCCTACAGGGGAAGGTGGAAACACCATATATTTT
CASSLRPTGEGGNTIYF
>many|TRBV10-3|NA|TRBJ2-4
TGTGCCATCAGTGAGGACAGCGTAAACATTCAGTACTTC
CAISEDSVNIQYF
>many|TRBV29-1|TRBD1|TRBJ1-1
TGCAGCGCAACCACCTCGACAGGGGGTTCCACTGAAGCTTTCTTT
CSATTSTGGSTEAFF
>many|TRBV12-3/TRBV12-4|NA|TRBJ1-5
TGTGCCAGCACCCTGCCGGGTTCGGGCAATCAGCCCCAGCATTTT
CASTLPGSGNQPQHF
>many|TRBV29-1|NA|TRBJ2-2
TGCAGCGTTGCAAGGGATGAAGAAACCGGGGAGCTGTTTTTT
CSVARDEETGELFF
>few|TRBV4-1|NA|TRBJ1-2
TGCGCCAGCCTCGGGGAGGTGGCCCCGGGCTATGGCTACACCTTC
CASLGEVAPGYGYTF
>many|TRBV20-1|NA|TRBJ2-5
TGCAGTGCTCCCCTTAGGGGGAGGGAAGAGACCCAGTACTTC
CSAPLRGREETQYF
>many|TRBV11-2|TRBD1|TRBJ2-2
TGTGCCAGCAGCTTCGACAGGGGAAGGGACGGGGAGCTGTTTTTT
CASSFDRGRDGELFF
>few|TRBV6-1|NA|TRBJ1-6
TGTGCCAGCAACCGGGTTTTCAAGTCACCCCTCCACTTT
CASNRVFKSPLHF
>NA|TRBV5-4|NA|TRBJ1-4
TGTGCCAGCGGCTCTGGGGGGGGAAATGAAAAACTGTTTTTT
CASGSGGGNEKLFF
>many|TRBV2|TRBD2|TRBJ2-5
TGTGCCAGCAGTCCCTTAGCGGGGAGCCGGGAGACCCAGTACTTC
CASSPLAGSRETQYF
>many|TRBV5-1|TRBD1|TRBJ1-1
TGCGCCAGCAGCCCCCGGGACAGGTATATGAACACTGAAGCTTTCTTT
CASSPRDRYMNTEAFF
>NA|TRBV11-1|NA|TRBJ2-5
TGTGCCAGCAGCTCCAAGCATAGGGGGGGGCAAGAGACCCAGTACTTC
CASSSKHRGGQETQYF
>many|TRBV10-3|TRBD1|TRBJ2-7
TGTGCCATCAGTGAGGGACAGGCAGTAGGAGAGCAGTACTTC
CAISEGQAVGEQYF
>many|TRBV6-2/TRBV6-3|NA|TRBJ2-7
TGTGCCAGCAACGACGCGACCTACGAGCAGTACTTC
CASNDATYEQYF